The 22 T cell receptor beta chains below all came from one sample that was sequenced in a study of blood T cell repertoires in COVID-19. Produced via immunoSEQ multiplex PCR; TCRdb's table is partial and in-frame only. The table shows some 460,000 clones, with around 88% occurring only once. The sequenced sample consisted of peripheral blood. These receptors originate from a woman aged 25 to 45 with acute or convalescent COVID-19.

The CDR3 DNA is TGTGCCAGCAGCCCGAAGGGGGTGGAACTGTTTTTT. Amino acids: CASSPKGVELFF. The chain employs TRBV14 and TRBJ1-4, with D possibly being TRBD1 (6 bases). CDR1 is SGHDN, CDR2 FVKESK, per germline. The CDR3 spans 12 residues. Trimming took 4 bases from V and 12 from J, leaving 12 bases between them.

The chain carries TRBV6-5 and TRBJ1-1; D might be TRBD1 (6 bases). The V and J ends lost 11 bases and 1 base respectively, with 17 bases between them. This CDR3 has 14 amino acids. Germline CDR1 reads MNHEY; CDR2 reads SVGAGI. CDR3 residues: CACRGGSQNTEAFF. CDR3 DNA: TGTGCCTGTAGGGGGGGGAGCCAGAACACTGAAGCTTTCTTT.

V is TRBV28 and J is TRBJ1-1; 9 bases are shared with TRBD1. The length of the CDR3 is 15 residues. CDR1 MDHEN and CDR2 SYDVKM come from the germline V gene. V gave up 7 bases and J gave up 4 bases; unmatched junction bases: 10. The CDR3: CASTPPDRGVTEAFF. DNA for the CDR3: TGTGCCAGCACCCCCCCCGACAGGGGGGTCACTGAAGCTTTCTTT.

J is TRBJ2-7 and V is TRBV21-1; the table's TRBD2 call for D was not verified on the DNA. TRBV21-1 represents a pseudogene. The CDR3 is 16 amino acids. CDR3 region: CASSKGTGGPGYEQYF. The CDR3 DNA is TGTGCCAGCAGCAAAGGAACCGGCGGGCCAGGCTACGAGCAGTACTTC.

V is TRBV3-1 (or the pseudogene TRBV3-2) and J is TRBJ1-2; 9 nucleotides agree with TRBD1. The CDR3 consists of 15 residues. V trimming: 4 bases; J trimming: 8 bases; junction bases outside the gene matches: 11. The germline V gene has CDR1 LGHDT and CDR2 YNNKEL (reference sequence). CDR3 protein: CASSPLWTGEGGYTF. The CDR3 DNA follows: TGTGCCAGCAGCCCTCTTTGGACAGGGGAAGGAGGCTACACCTTC.

As regards this clone: Within the sample, other DNA sequences also encode this same CDR3. The J gene is TRBJ2-3, the V gene TRBV2; TRBD2 aligns across 7 bases. The CDR3 length is 15 residues. V trimming: 4 bases; J trimming: 0 bases; junction bases outside the gene matches: 4. Germline lookup yields CDR1 SNHLY and CDR2 FYNNEI. The CDR3: CASSGLAVSTDTQYF. The CDR3 bases are TGTGCCAGCAGTGGGCTAGCGGTAAGCACAGATACGCAGTATTTT.

V and J are TRBV30 and TRBJ2-1; 10 bases are shared with TRBD2. This CDR3 spans 17 amino acids. Germline CDR1 reads GTSNPN; CDR2 reads SVGIG (reference sequence). V lost 2 bases to trimming and J lost 7 bases; unmatched junction nucleotides: 14. CDR3 residues: CAWSPPRAGGLSNEQFF. CDR3 DNA: TGTGCCTGGAGTCCTCCGCGAGCGGGGGGGCTCTCGAATGAGCAGTTCTTC.

This rearrangement joins TRBV7-3 to TRBJ2-5; D ambiguous. V shed 1 base and J shed 4 bases, with 7 bases lying between them. Germline V lookup: CDR1 SGHTA, CDR2 FQGTGA. CDR3 length: 13 residues. CDR3 in DNA: TGTGCCAGCAGCTTAAAGGCTAGAGAGACCCAGTACTTC. Residues: CASSLKARETQYF.

Worth noting for this clone: The same CDR3 also results from other DNA sequences found in this sample. J is TRBJ2-2 and V is TRBV3-1 (or the pseudogene TRBV3-2); tentative D call: TRBD2 (5 bases). The V end was cut by 1 base, the J end by 7 bases, with 7 bases between. Germline CDR1 and CDR2: LGHDT and YNNKEL (reference sequence). The CDR3 has 13 residues. The DNA for the CDR3 is TGTGCCAGCAGCCAAGTAGGAGGCGGGGAGCTGTTTTTT. It specifies CASSQVGGGELFF.

The chain employs TRBV5-6 and TRBJ2-1; D may be TRBD2 (5 bases). Trimming removed 4 bases at V and 6 bases at J, with 17 bases between. Germline-derived CDR1 and CDR2 are SGHDT and YYEEEE. CDR3 size: 15 residues. In DNA, the CDR3 is TGTGCCAGCAGCCACCGGGAATACGCTGGCAATGAGCAGTTCTTC. This encodes CASSHREYAGNEQFF.

V and J are TRBV10-1 and TRBJ2-1; D possibly corresponds to TRBD2 (5 bases). Looked up from germline, CDR1 is WNHNN and CDR2 is SYGVQD (reference sequence). The ends were cut back, 0 bases at V and 10 bases at J, with 10 bases in the middle. The CDR3 extends over 13 amino acids. CDR3 sequence (DNA): TGCGCCAGCAGTGAGTCCGGCTGGAGGGAGCAGTTCTTC. Its protein product is CASSESGWREQFF.

The rearrangement uses TRBV2 and TRBJ1-6; tentative D call: TRBD1 (6 bases). This CDR3 is 15 amino acids long. CDR1 and CDR2 from the germline V gene are SNHLY and FYNNEI. Trimming stripped 6 bases from V and 10 bases from J, with 19 bases between. CDR3 sequence: CASSGSSGQSSPLHF. CDR3 DNA sequence: TGTGCCAGCAGCGGCTCATCGGGACAATCATCACCCCTCCACTTT.

The genes are TRBV5-4 and TRBJ2-7, with 12 bases matching TRBD2. Germline-derived CDR1 and CDR2 are SGHNT and YYREEE (reference sequence). V shed 4 bases and J 0 bases; nucleotides not matched to a gene: 5. The CDR3 length is 16 residues. The CDR3 coding sequence is TGTGCCAGCAGCGGAGGACTAGCGGGGTACTCCTACGAGCAGTACTTC. Translating it yields CASSGGLAGYSYEQYF. Full variable domain (remainder filled in from reference TRBV5-4 and TRBJ2-7): ETGVTQSPTHLIKTRGQQVTLRCSSQSGHNTVSWYQQALGQGPQFIFQYYREEENGRGNFPPRFSGLQFPNYSSELNVNALELDDSALYLCASSGGLAGYSYEQYFGPGTRLTVT.

In DNA form, the CDR3 reads TGTGCCAGCAGTTCCGGGACTAGCGGGTTCACAGATACGCAGTATTTT. Its protein is CASSSGTSGFTDTQYF. This rearrangement joins TRBV6-2 or TRBV6-3 to TRBJ2-3, with 12 positions matching TRBD2. The CDR3 consists of 16 residues. Trimming cost V 4 bases and J 2 bases; bases outside gene matches: 4. Germline CDR1 is MNHEY and CDR2 is SVGEGT.

The J gene is TRBJ2-1, the V gene TRBV5-4; TRBD1 matches at 11 bases. J was trimmed by 2 bases and V by 4 bases; bases with no gene match: 2. CDR1 and CDR2 (germline): SGHNT, YYREEE (reference sequence). CDR3 length: 15 residues. CDR3 sequence: CASSGGQGAYNEQFF. The CDR3 coding sequence is TGTGCCAGCAGCGGGGGACAGGGGGCCTACAATGAGCAGTTCTTC.

The sample holds one count of this clone. The V and J genes are TRBV6-1 and TRBJ2-7, with D maybe TRBD2 (5 bases). This CDR3 contains 14 residues. Between the trimmed V and J ends, which lost 1 base and 4 bases, there was a span of 11 bases. Germline CDR1 reads MNHNS; CDR2 reads SASEGT. The CDR3: CASSEGMEVYEQYF. DNA for the CDR3: TGTGCCAGCAGTGAAGGGATGGAGGTTTACGAGCAGTACTTC.

The chain carries TRBV28 and TRBJ1-2; D is unclear. The CDR3 consists of 14 residues. V lost 3 bases and J 2 bases, leaving 10 bases between the germline ends. The germline gives CDR1 MDHEN, CDR2 SYDVKM. The CDR3 here is CASSFPTYNYGYTF. The CDR3 DNA reads TGTGCCAGCAGTTTCCCGACATACAACTATGGCTACACCTTC.

V usage is TRBV5-1 and J usage is TRBJ1-2, with 11 bases matching TRBD1. Germline CDR1 is SGHRS and CDR2 is YFSETQ. V lost 4 bases, J lost 6 bases, and 8 bases stayed unmatched. There are 15 residues in the CDR3. The CDR3 sequence: CASSAGGTGGDGYTF. As DNA, the CDR3 is TGCGCCAGCAGCGCCGGTGGGACAGGGGGTGATGGCTACACCTTC.

V usage is TRBV5-4 and J usage is TRBJ1-1; 7 bases fit TRBD1. V shed 4 bases and J 3 bases; nucleotides not matched to a gene: 6. The CDR3 consists of 14 residues. Germline V gene lookup returns CDR1 SGHNT and CDR2 YYREEE (reference sequence). DNA for the CDR3: TGTGCCAGCAGCCGGAACAGGGGTTACACTGAAGCTTTCTTT. The encoded protein is CASSRNRGYTEAFF.

The chain joins TRBV7-2 to TRBJ2-1; D call uncertain. V lost 5 bases, J lost 7 bases, and 9 bases lay in between. CDR3 size: 12 residues. Germline-derived CDR1 and CDR2 are SGHTA and FQGNSA. The CDR3 region has the DNA TGTGCCAGCAGCCGACAAAGGAATGAGCAGTTCTTC. Amino acids: CASSRQRNEQFF.

This chain connects TRBV9 to TRBJ2-3; TRBD1 is a possible D gene (6 bases). Per the germline V gene, CDR1 is SGDLS and CDR2 is YYNGEE. Trimming took off 2 bases at V and 3 bases at J, with 7 bases between the two ends. The CDR3 has 13 amino acids. The CDR3, as DNA: TGTGCCAGCAGCGTGGGACATACAGATACGCAGTATTTT. Encoded protein: CASSVGHTDTQYF.

The chain recombines TRBV3-1 (or the pseudogene TRBV3-2) with TRBJ2-5; 9 bases match TRBD2. Germline V gene lookup returns CDR1 LGHDT and CDR2 YNNKEL (reference sequence). CDR3 length equals 14 residues. The J segment lost 2 bases and the V segment lost 3 bases, leaving 1 base of the junction unmatched. The CDR3 bases are TGTGCCAGCAGCCACCTAGCGGGGCAAGAGACCCAGTACTTC. Amino acid sequence: CASSHLAGQETQYF.